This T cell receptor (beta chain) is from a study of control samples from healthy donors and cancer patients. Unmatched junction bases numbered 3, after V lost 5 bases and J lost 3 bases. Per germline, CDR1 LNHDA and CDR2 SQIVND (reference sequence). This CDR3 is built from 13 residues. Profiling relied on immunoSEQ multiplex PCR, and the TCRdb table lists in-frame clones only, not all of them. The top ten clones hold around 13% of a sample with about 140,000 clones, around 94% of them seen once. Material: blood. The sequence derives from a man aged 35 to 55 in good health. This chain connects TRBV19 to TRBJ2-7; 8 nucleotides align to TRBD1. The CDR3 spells CASSSGTGYEQYF. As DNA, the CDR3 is TGTGCCAGTAGTTCCGGGACAGGCTACGAGCAGTACTTC.